The 18 T cell receptor beta chains below all came from one sample that was sequenced in a study of T cells after yellow fever vaccination. TCRdb re-called the 5' RACE reads through MiXCR, storing one row per CDR3 protein. Among 80,000 to 100,000 distinct CDR3 sequences listed, 8.9% were seen once. The material sequenced was CD8+ T cells not binding an NS4B(214-222) dextramer, sorted from PBMCs, taken roughly 14 days after the first yellow fever vaccination. The receptor set was obtained from a man aged 18 to 30 who received the YFV17D yellow fever vaccine.

This clonotype was observed a handful of times. V is TRBV7-2 and J is TRBJ2-5; either TRBD1 or TRBD2 may fit D (5 bases each). The CDR3 runs 11 residues. Between the trimmed V and J ends, which lost 8 bases and 7 bases, there was a span of 11 bases. Germline CDR1 is SGHTA and CDR2 is FQGNSA. The CDR3 nucleotides are TGTGCCAGCTTTCAGAGGGGGACCCAGTACTTC. Translated, it gives CASFQRGTQYF.

This clonotype was seen at least ten times. The chain joins TRBV10-3 to TRBJ1-2; D remains unclear. The V end was cut by 6 bases, the J end by 3 bases, with 14 bases between. In germline, CDR1 is ENHRY, CDR2 SYGVKD. This CDR3 has 14 residues. DNA for the CDR3: TGTGCCATCAGAAGGAGCCAGGAAGACTATGGCTACACCTTC. Protein sequence: CAIRRSQEDYGYTF.

This clonotype was detected only a few times. The chain combines TRBV4-3 with TRBJ2-2, with D perhaps matching TRBD2 (6 bases). The CDR3 sequence is 14 residues long. CDR1 and CDR2 from the germline V gene are LGHNA and YSLEER. V was shortened by 0 bases and J by 7 bases, with 9 bases between the two germline ends. CDR3 protein: CASSQDRGYGELFF. CDR3 DNA: TGCGCCAGCAGCCAAGATCGGGGGTACGGGGAGCTGTTTTTT.

The gene calls are TRBV4-2 and TRBJ2-5; D may be TRBD2 (6 bases). CDR3 length equals 15 residues. The V gene lost 2 bases and the J gene lost 5 bases, with 15 bases spanning the gap. The germline V gene encodes CDR1 LGHNA and CDR2 YNFKEQ. CDR3 residues: CASSQWGDSGETQYF. The DNA of the CDR3 is TGTGCCAGCAGCCAATGGGGGGACTCCGGGGAGACCCAGTACTTC.

This clonotype has only a few counts. The chain links TRBV9 to TRBJ1-2; 7 bases are shared with TRBD1. The ends lost 0 bases at V and 3 bases at J; junction bases unmatched: 5. The CDR3 loop spans 15 amino acids. Germline CDR1 is SGDLS and CDR2 is YYNGEE. As DNA, the CDR3 is TGTGCCAGCAGCGTAGAAGGGGGCTCGTACTATGGCTACACCTTC. Its protein is CASSVEGGSYYGYTF.

There are many counts of this clonotype. CDR3 DNA: TGTGCCAGCAGCTTAGATGTCTACAATGAGCAGTTCTTC. It specifies CASSLDVYNEQFF. The rearrangement joins TRBV7-2 to TRBJ2-1; D gene uncertain. Germline CDR1 reads SGHTA; CDR2 reads FQGNSA. The CDR3 runs to 13 residues. V lost 1 base, J lost 3 bases, and 4 bases lay in between. The full variable domain, with the rest looked up from reference TRBV7-2 and TRBJ2-1, is GAGVSQSPSNKVTEKGKDVELRCDPISGHTALYWYRQSLGQGLEFLIYFQGNSAPDKSGLPSDRFSAERTGGSVSTLTIQRTQQEDSAVYLCASSLDVYNEQFFGPGTRLTVL.

This clonotype occurred many times. The chain employs TRBV19 and TRBJ1-1; TRBD1 matches 7 bases. The CDR3 has 16 amino acids. Germline CDR1 is LNHDA and CDR2 is SQIVND (reference sequence). V dropped 5 bases and J dropped 2; count of bases not matched to a gene: 11. DNA for the CDR3: TGTGCCAGTAGTTTTTCCGGGACAGCTCTTAACACTGAAGCTTTCTTT. The encoded protein is CASSFSGTALNTEAFF.

This clonotype was picked up one time. CDR3 in amino acids: CASSHRGLLQETQYF. In DNA form, the CDR3 reads TGTGCCAGCAGCCACCGGGGTCTTCTCCAAGAGACCCAGTACTTC. The chain couples TRBV14 to TRBJ2-5; TRBD2 is a possible D gene (5 bases). The germline CDR1 and CDR2 sequences are SGHDN and FVKESK. This CDR3 contains 15 residues. Deletions cut 3 bases from V and 1 base from J, with 12 bases between.

In its sample, this clonotype was seen many times. The chain has TRBV12-3 or TRBV12-4 and TRBJ2-1; TRBD1 matches 8 bases. The J segment lost 16 bases and the V segment lost 1 base, leaving 3 bases of the junction unmatched. The CDR3 has 11 residues. CDR3 nucleotide sequence: TGTGCCAGCAGTTTAGTGGACAGGGTCTTCTTC. Protein sequence: CASSLVDRVFF.

This clonotype was counted between two and nine times. V and J are TRBV15 and TRBJ2-7, with D unclear. V lost 3 bases and J 2 bases, leaving 11 bases between the germline ends. Germline values: CDR1 LNHNV, CDR2 YYDKDF (reference sequence). CDR3 length equals 14 residues. In DNA, the CDR3 is TGTGCCACCAGCAGGGATTTATCTACCTACGAGCAGTACTTC. Its protein product is CATSRDLSTYEQYF. The full variable domain, completed using reference TRBV15 and TRBJ2-7, is DAMVIQNPRYQVTQFGKPVTLSCSQTLNHNVMYWYQQKSSQAPKLLFHYYDKDFNNEADTPDNFQSRRPNTSFCFLDIRSPGLGDTAMYLCATSRDLSTYEQYFGPGTRLTVT.

V is TRBV5-6 and J is TRBJ2-2; D unresolved. V lost 2 bases and J lost 3, with 8 bases in between. The CDR3 has 14 amino acids. Germline V gene sequence: CDR1 SGHDT, CDR2 YYEEEE. CDR3 loop: CASSFGSHTGELFF. The CDR3 DNA reads as TGTGCCAGCAGCTTCGGGTCCCACACCGGGGAGCTGTTTTTT.

This chain links TRBV29-1 with TRBJ2-7, with D maybe TRBD1 (6 bases). Germline CDR1 and CDR2: SQVTM and ANQGSEA. This CDR3 is 14 amino acids long. V lost 3 bases and J 4 bases, leaving 16 bases between the germline ends. CDR3 DNA: TGCAGCGTTGAGGACACAGGGACCTCTTACGAGCAGTACTTC. Protein: CSVEDTGTSYEQYF.

This clonotype was detected only a few times. J is TRBJ1-3 and V is TRBV7-9, with a weak D call TRBD1 (5 bases). Germline V gene sequence: CDR1 SEHNR, CDR2 FQNEAQ (reference sequence). The V end lost 5 bases, the J end lost 4 bases, and 12 bases lay between the germline ends. CDR3 length equals 14 residues. The CDR3 reads CASSLQGPGNTIYF. The DNA of the CDR3 is TGTGCCAGCAGCCTGCAGGGTCCCGGAAACACCATATATTTT.

The V call is TRBV5-4, the J call TRBJ1-5; D is unresolved. Germline assignment: CDR1 SGHNT and CDR2 YYREEE (reference sequence). Trimming took 6 bases from V and 0 from J, leaving 16 bases between them. The CDR3 has 16 residues. CDR3 in DNA: TGTGCCAGCATAAGGGCACGTTTGAATAGCAATCAGCCCCAGCATTTT. As protein: CASIRARLNSNQPQHF.

This clonotype came up a few times. The chain uses TRBV20-1 and TRBJ2-1; D perhaps matches TRBD2 (5 bases). This CDR3 has 15 amino acids. Trimming took 0 bases from V and 0 from J, leaving 9 bases between them. Germline lookup yields CDR1 DFQATT and CDR2 SNEGSKA (reference sequence). The CDR3 is CSARDSASSYNEQFF. CDR3 coding DNA: TGCAGTGCTAGAGATAGCGCTAGCTCCTACAATGAGCAGTTCTTC.

This clonotype was seen a handful of times. J is TRBJ1-1 and V is TRBV29-1, with 7 bases that match TRBD1. Germline-derived CDR1 and CDR2 are SQVTM and ANQGSEA. With 6 bases clipped from V and 6 bases from J, the junction kept 7 bases outside the gene matches. This CDR3 spans 12 amino acids. The CDR3 nucleotides read TGCAGCGTCGAGGAGGGGGCCGCTGAAGCTTTCTTT. Its translation is CSVEEGAAEAFF.

This clonotype was seen a few times. CDR3 in DNA: TGTGCCACCAGCCTCCGCCGCGGGTTGGAGACCCAGTACTTC. Residues: CATSLRRGLETQYF. The chain uses TRBV15 and TRBJ2-5, with D maybe TRBD2 (5 bases). The CDR3 has 14 amino acids. Germline loops: CDR1 LNHNV, CDR2 YYDKDF (reference sequence). The V and J ends lost 5 bases and 5 bases respectively, with 15 bases between them.

In nucleotides, the CDR3 is TGTGCCAGCAGCCAAACGGGGACACACAATGAAAAACTGTTTTTT. This sequence encodes CASSQTGTHNEKLFF. This chain joins TRBV3-1 and TRBJ1-4; a possible D gene is TRBD1 (6 bases). The CDR3 has 15 residues. Germline V gene data show CDR1 as LGHDT and CDR2 as YNNKEL (reference sequence). Between the trimmed V and J ends, which lost 2 bases and 5 bases, there was a span of 12 bases.